Each of the 6 T cell receptor beta chains below was sequenced from the same sample in a study of blood T cell repertoires in COVID-19. Generated by immunoSEQ multiplex PCR, the TCRdb table keeps only in-frame clones and is missing some. The sample carries roughly 250,000 clones, roughly 86% recorded once. Sequences were obtained from PBMCs or T cells enriched from blood (not recorded which). All receptors come from a woman between 50 and 59 years old who had recovered from COVID-19.

CDR3 protein: CASSESPRGSPLHF. CDR3 coding DNA: TGTGCCAGCAGTGAGTCACCTCGAGGTTCACCCCTCCACTTT. The chain joins TRBV6-1 to TRBJ1-6; no clear D. From germline, CDR1 is MNHNS and CDR2 SASEGT. Trimming took off 3 bases at V and 9 bases at J, with 12 bases between the two ends. CDR3 length equals 14 residues.

This clone was seen just once. CDR3 in amino acids: CASSFLAGGAGELFF. CDR3 in DNA: TGCGCCAGCAGCTTTTTAGCTGGGGGGGCCGGGGAGCTGTTTTTT. This chain connects TRBV5-1 to TRBJ2-2; 7 bases are shared with TRBD2. The ends lost 2 bases at V and 6 bases at J; junction bases unmatched: 7. Germline values: CDR1 SGHRS, CDR2 YFSETQ. The CDR3 spans 15 residues. The variable domain in full, completed from reference TRBV5-1 and TRBJ2-2, reads KAGVTQTPRYLIKTRGQQVTLSCSPISGHRSVSWYQQTPGQGLQFLFEYFSETQRNKGNFPGRFSGRQFSNSRSEMNVSTLELGDSALYLCASSFLAGGAGELFFGEGSRLTVL.

This clone has a single count. The chain combines TRBV5-1 with TRBJ2-5; a weak D match, TRBD1 (5 bases). Germline-derived CDR1 and CDR2 are SGHRS and YFSETQ. V lost 4 bases, J lost 5 bases, and 30 bases lay in between. CDR3 length: 19 residues. DNA for the CDR3: TGCGCCAGCAGCCACCGCCGAACGATGTACAGGCAAGTCCCGGAGACCCAGTACTTC. Amino acid sequence: CASSHRRTMYRQVPETQYF.

The chain's CDR3 is CASSLGWGGWADTQYF. Here the CDR3 DNA reads TGTGCCAGCAGCTTAGGCTGGGGGGGCTGGGCAGATACGCAGTATTTT. The chain links TRBV7-2 to TRBJ2-3; the D gene is possibly TRBD2 (7 bases). The CDR3 is 16 amino acids. Germline lookup yields CDR1 SGHTA and CDR2 FQGNSA. The ends were cut back, 1 base at V and 4 bases at J, with 15 bases in the middle.

The rearrangement joins TRBV28 to TRBJ1-6; D gene ambiguous. The V gene's germline CDR1 is MDHEN and CDR2 SYDVKM. The CDR3 totals 15 residues. Trimming pared 7 bases from V and 0 bases from J, leaving 10 bases between. This CDR3 reads CASNEGTSYNSPLHF. CDR3 DNA: TGTGCCAGCAACGAGGGTACCTCCTATAATTCACCCCTCCACTTT.

The chain employs TRBV19 and TRBJ1-4; D gene ambiguous. V lost 7 bases, J lost 2 bases, and 11 bases lay in between. Germline values: CDR1 LNHDA, CDR2 SQIVND (reference sequence). The CDR3 is 14 amino acids. Here the CDR3 reads CASTRGSTNEKLFF. CDR3 nucleotide sequence: TGTGCCAGTACGAGAGGAAGCACTAATGAAAAACTGTTTTTT.